The following is a TCR beta chain sequence with its context. Its cognate antigen is unknown. Sequencing used immunoSEQ multiplex PCR; TCRdb keeps in-frame clones, though not all of them. The table includes around 18,000 clones, around 80% detected once. The source of the sample is a study of graft-versus-host responses after intestinal transplantation. Study outcomes and limitations: Peak GvH clone levels in circulation were associated with early post-transplant HvG declines. Marrow from the recipient contained GvH clones, some of which had appeared first in ileum or blood.

V shed 1 base and J 7 bases; nucleotides not matched to a gene: 5. This CDR3 has 16 residues. Germline lookup yields CDR1 MGHRA and CDR2 YSYEKL. The origin of this receptor is a human patient who received an intestinal transplant, so some T cells may come from the graft donor. The sequencing used PBMCs, collected 14 days after transplant. The chain employs TRBV4-1 and TRBJ2-1, with 12 bases fitting TRBD2. CDR3 sequence (DNA): TGCGCCAGCAGCCAAGGACTAGCGGGGGTGGGGAATGAGCAGTTCTTC. Protein: CASSQGLAGVGNEQFF.